The 3 T cell receptor beta chains listed next were all sequenced from one sample in a study of monozygotic twins with inflammatory bowel disease. TCRdb reprocessed the 5' RACE reads, with one entry per CDR3 protein and no DNA. This sample lists under 200,000 distinct CDR3 sequences; its ten largest clones have 2% to 3%. The sample consisted of blood. Receptors were obtained from a human donor with ulcerative colitis or Crohn's disease, or a healthy co-twin of an affected twin (not recorded which).

J is TRBJ1-1 and V is TRBV20-1; the TRBD1 assignment by TCRdb is unverifiable without DNA. There are 13 residues in the CDR3. CDR1 and CDR2 from the germline V gene are DFQATT and SNEGSKA (reference sequence). The CDR3 region is CSAKGTGDTEAFF.

The chain has TRBV29-1 and TRBJ1-4. Per germline, CDR1 SQVTM and CDR2 ANQGSEA. This CDR3 spans 13 amino acids. This CDR3 is CSVVDLRNEKLFF.

The chain uses TRBV12-3 or TRBV12-4 and TRBJ2-1; TCRdb designates TRBD2, a call that cannot be tested without DNA. This CDR3 has 14 residues. The CDR3 spells CASSYGLASGEQFF.